The 5 T cell receptor beta chains below all came from one sample that was sequenced in a study of blood T cell repertoires in COVID-19. Measured with immunoSEQ multiplex PCR; TCRdb has only the in-frame clones, and not every one. The table lists 200,000 or so clones, 80% of them singletons. The specimen sequenced was peripheral blood. All receptors come from a human donor in a cohort sampled during active COVID-19.

This clone was recorded at least ten times. The rearrangement joins TRBV4-3 to TRBJ1-1; D ambiguous. Deletions cut 1 base from V and 0 bases from J, with 12 bases between. This CDR3 has 16 residues. Looked up from germline, CDR1 is LGHNA and CDR2 is YSLEER. The CDR3, as DNA: TGCGCCAGCAGCCAAGGGATGGGAGACCTGAACACTGAAGCTTTCTTT. As protein: CASSQGMGDLNTEAFF.

The chain uses TRBV15 and TRBJ2-7; no clear D gene. The CDR3 has 15 amino acids. The germline V and J ends were trimmed by 0 bases and 0 bases, with 9 bases remaining between them. Germline V CDR1 and CDR2: LNHNV, YYDKDF (reference sequence). CDR3 protein: CATSREAVSSYEQYF. CDR3 nucleotide sequence: TGTGCCACCAGCAGAGAGGCAGTCAGCTCCTACGAGCAGTACTTC. The variable domain in full, completed from reference TRBV15 and TRBJ2-7, reads DAMVIQNPRYQVTQFGKPVTLSCSQTLNHNVMYWYQQKSSQAPKLLFHYYDKDFNNEADTPDNFQSRRPNTSFCFLDIRSPGLGDTAMYLCATSREAVSSYEQYFGPGTRLTVT.

The V and J genes are TRBV5-6 and TRBJ1-1; D is perhaps TRBD1 (5 bases). The CDR3 sequence is 15 residues long. Trimming pared 1 base from V and 1 base from J, leaving 11 bases between. Germline V gives CDR1 SGHDT, CDR2 YYEEEE. CDR3 sequence reads: CASSLIGHRNTEAFF. The CDR3 nucleotides read TGTGCCAGCAGCTTGATAGGACACCGGAACACTGAAGCTTTCTTT.

This chain joins TRBV6-6 and TRBJ1-3; possible D gene TRBD1, 5 bases. Germline CDR1 is MNHNY and CDR2 is SVGAGI (reference sequence). The CDR3 is made up of 16 amino acids. The V end lost 0 bases, the J end lost 0 bases, and 9 bases lay between the germline ends. The CDR3: CASSYSDRYSGNTIYF. CDR3 nucleotides: TGTGCCAGCAGTTACTCAGACAGATACTCTGGAAACACCATATATTTT.

This sequence joins TRBV6-5 and TRBJ2-7, with D perhaps TRBD1 (5 bases). The CDR3 sequence is 14 residues long. Trimming left V 8 bases short and J 2 bases short, with 16 bases between. Germline V gene lookup returns CDR1 MNHEY and CDR2 SVGAGI. The CDR3 spells CASGKAPGTYEQYF. The CDR3 DNA sequence: TGTGCCAGCGGGAAGGCCCCAGGGACCTACGAGCAGTACTTC.